This T cell receptor beta chain was identified during a study of T cell responses to AZD1222 COVID-19 vaccine. Remarks on this clone: Its antigen is not known.

CDR3 length: 16 amino acids. Trimming stripped 0 bases from V and 0 bases from J, with 12 bases between. Germline loops: CDR1 SGHRS, CDR2 YFSETQ. Profiled with immunoSEQ multiplex PCR; TCRdb holds only in-frame clones, not every one. The sample yields some 120,000 clones, approximately 85% seen once. Study-wide findings and caveats: Unmutated regions of variants are reportedly targeted by nearly half of spike-specific TCRs. Females outnumbered males among donors, who were mostly white British; clonal diversity was possibly underestimated.

Source: peripheral blood, taken on day 0 of AZD1222 vaccination. The receptor comes from an adult in good health. The chain employs TRBV5-1 and TRBJ1-1; D remains ambiguous. CDR3 nucleotides: TGCGCCAGCAGCTTGGGCAGGCTAAACATGAACACTGAAGCTTTCTTT. Translating gives CASSLGRLNMNTEAFF.